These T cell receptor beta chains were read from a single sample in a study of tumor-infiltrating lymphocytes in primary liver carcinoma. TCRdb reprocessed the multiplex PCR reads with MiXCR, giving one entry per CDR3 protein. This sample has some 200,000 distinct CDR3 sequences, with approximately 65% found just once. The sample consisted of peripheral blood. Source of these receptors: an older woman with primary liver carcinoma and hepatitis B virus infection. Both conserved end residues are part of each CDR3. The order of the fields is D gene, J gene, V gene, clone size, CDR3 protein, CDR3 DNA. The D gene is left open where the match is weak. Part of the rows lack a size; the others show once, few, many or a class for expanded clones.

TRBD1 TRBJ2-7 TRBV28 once CASSGPRGQGGYEQYF TGTGCCAGCAGCGGCCCAAGGGGACAGGGGGGCTACGAGCAGTACTTC
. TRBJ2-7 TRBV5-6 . CASSLTRAIYEQYF TGTGCCAGCAGTTTGACAAGGGCTATCTACGAGCAGTACTTC
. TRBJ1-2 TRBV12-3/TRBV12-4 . CTSSAMKGGLGELHGYTF TGTACCAGCAGTGCGATGAAGGGGGGCTTGGGGGAACTACACGGCTACACCTTC
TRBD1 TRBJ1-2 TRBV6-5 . CASGFKGGGEAGYTF TGTGCCAGCGGTTTTAAAGGAGGGGGCGAGGCCGGCTACACCTTC
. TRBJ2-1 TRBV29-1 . CSVEGCINNEQLF TGCAGCGTTGAAGGGTGCATAAACAATGAGCAGCTCTTC
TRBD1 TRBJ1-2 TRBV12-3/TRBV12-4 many CASSSRSTGGGYTF TGTGCCAGCAGTTCTCGATCGACAGGGGGCGGCTACACCTTC
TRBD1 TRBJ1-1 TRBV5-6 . CASSTGQGWTEAFF TGTGCCAGCAGCACTGGACAGGGGTGGACTGAAGCTTTCTTT
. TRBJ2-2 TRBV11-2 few CASSRRGNTGGLFF TGTGCCAGCAGCCGGAGGGGAAACACTGGGGGGCTGTTTTTT
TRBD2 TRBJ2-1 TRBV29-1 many CSVAARVTSGRHNEQFF TGCAGCGTCGCGGCCAGAGTAACTAGCGGGAGACACAATGAGCAGTTCTTC
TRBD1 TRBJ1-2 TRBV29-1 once CSVTVSGTGFYGYTF TGCAGCGTCACCGTATCAGGGACAGGGTTTTATGGCTACACCTTC
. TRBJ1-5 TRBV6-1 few CASIGERRQPQHF TGTGCCAGCATTGGTGAACGCCGTCAGCCCCAGCATTTT
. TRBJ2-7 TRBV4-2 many CASSRIDGVNEQYF TGTGCCAGCAGCCGGATCGACGGAGTAAACGAGCAGTACTTC
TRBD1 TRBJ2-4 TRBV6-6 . CASTPTGEYIQRF TGTGCCAGCACCCCGACAGGGGAATACATTCAGCGCTTC
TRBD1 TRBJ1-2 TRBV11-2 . CACSSIRDRIPYGYTF TGTGCCTGCAGCTCCATTAGGGACAGGATCCCCTATGGCTACACCTTC
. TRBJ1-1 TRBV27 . CASSPLEKMNTEAFF TGTGCCAGCAGTCCGCTAGAAAAGATGAACACTGAAGCTTTCTTT
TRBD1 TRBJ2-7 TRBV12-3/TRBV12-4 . CASSHSAGTGGYEQYF TGTGCCAGCAGCCACTCAGCCGGGACAGGAGGGTACGAGCAGTACTTC
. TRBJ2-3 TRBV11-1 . CASSKLMSTQYF TGTGCCAGCAGCAAACTCATGAGTACGCAGTATTTT
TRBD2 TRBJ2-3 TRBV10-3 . CDTRSGSGTDTQYF TGTGACACCCGAAGCGGGAGCGGCACAGATACGCAGTATTTT
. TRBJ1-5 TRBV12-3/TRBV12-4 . CAISLNSNQPQHF TGTGCCATCAGCCTTAATAGCAATCAGCCCCAGCATTTT
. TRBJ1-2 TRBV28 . CASTIDGINYGYTF TGTGCCAGCACTATAGATGGGATTAACTATGGCTACACCTTC
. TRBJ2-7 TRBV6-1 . CASSEVCGVIGTCEQYF TGTGCCAGCAGTGAAGTGTGCGGGGTAATAGGGACGTGCGAGCAGTACTTC
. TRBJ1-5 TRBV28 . CASSPLRGQGNQPQHF TGTGCCAGCAGTCCCCTCCGGGGACAAGGCAATCAGCCCCAGCATTTT
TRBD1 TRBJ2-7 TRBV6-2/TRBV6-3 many CASSDQRDRGPYEQYF TGTGCCAGCAGTGACCAACGGGACAGGGGGCCTTACGAGCAGTACTTC
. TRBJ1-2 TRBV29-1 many CSVMTVTGGYTF TGCAGCGTCATGACCGTAACTGGTGGCTACACCTTC
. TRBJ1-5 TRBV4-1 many CASSQERTGSNQPQHF TGCGCCAGCAGCCAAGAAAGGACGGGGAGCAATCAGCCCCAGCATTTT
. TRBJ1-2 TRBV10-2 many CASSVGTDSGYTF TGCGCCAGCAGTGTTGGGACGGATAGTGGCTACACCTTC
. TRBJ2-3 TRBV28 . CASSWAGTSTDTQYF TGTGCCAGCAGTTGGGCCGGGACTTCGACAGATACGCAGTATTTT
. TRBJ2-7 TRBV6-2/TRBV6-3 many CASRGAAPISEQYF TGTGCCAGCCGGGGAGCTGCCCCGATTTCGGAGCAGTACTTC
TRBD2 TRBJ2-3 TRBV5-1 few CASSPAGWVTDTQYF TGCGCCAGCAGCCCAGCGGGATGGGTCACAGATACGCAGTATTTT
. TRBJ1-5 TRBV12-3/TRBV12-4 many CASSFTTGLTRAHQPQHF TGTGCCAGCAGTTTCACGACAGGACTTACCCGGGCACATCAGCCCCAGCATTTT
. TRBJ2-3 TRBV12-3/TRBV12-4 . CASSPTGSNQPQYF TGTGCCAGCAGTCCGACAGGCAGCAATCAGCCCCAGTATTTT
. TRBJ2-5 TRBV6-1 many CASSELKETQYF TGTGCCAGCAGTGAGCTAAAAGAGACCCAGTACTTC
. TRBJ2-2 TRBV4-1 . CAGEGDTWELFF TGCGCCGGGGAAGGCGATACCTGGGAGCTGTTTTTT
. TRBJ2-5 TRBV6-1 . CASNGFLGIETQYF TGTGCCAGCAATGGATTTCTTGGTATAGAGACCCAGTACTTC
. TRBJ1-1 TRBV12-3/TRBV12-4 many CASSGRENTEAFF TGTGCCAGCAGTGGACGGGAGAACACTGAAGCTTTCTTT
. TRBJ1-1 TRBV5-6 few CASSQGGLTEAFF TGTGCCAGCAGCCAGGGTGGTTTAACTGAAGCTTTCTTT